A selection of T cell receptor beta chains follows, all from one sample in a study of OX40 agonist ivuxolimab in advanced cancers. Assay: immunoSEQ multiplex PCR; the TCRdb copy retains only in-frame clones and omits some. The sample contains over 80,000 clones, just over 90% of which appear only once. This material consisted of CD4+ or CD8+ T cells sorted from blood, taken in a trial of the OX40 agonist ivuxolimab. These receptors all stem from an adult with an advanced solid tumor such as melanoma, head and neck, liver or kidney cancer. CDR3s include the opening cysteine and the closing phenylalanine or tryptophan. Each record gives: D gene, clone size, J gene, V gene, CDR3 protein, CDR3 DNA. A D gene is named only where the DNA matches it firmly. Expanded clones are given a class, and other clones once, few, many or no size at all.

TRBD1 . TRBJ2-7 TRBV6-7 CASSYKGQGPPLGEQYF TGTGCCAGCAGTTACAAGGGACAGGGTCCCCCCCTTGGGGAGCAGTACTTC
TRBD2 . TRBJ2-1 TRBV28 CASSAWTRAYNEQFF TGTGCCAGCAGTGCTTGGACTAGAGCCTACAATGAGCAGTTCTTC
TRBD1 . TRBJ2-2 TRBV28 CASTPTGTGTGELFF TGTGCCAGCACCCCGACAGGGACCGGCACCGGGGAGCTGTTTTTT
TRBD2 few TRBJ2-1 TRBV20-1 CSARGGREFF TGCAGTGCTAGGGGCGGGAGGGAGTTCTTC
TRBD2 . TRBJ2-1 TRBV7-9 CASSPRGVLAGRQFF TGTGCCAGCAGCCCTAGGGGGGTCCTAGCGGGACGCCAGTTCTTC
. . TRBJ2-7 TRBV15 CATSRDLGGSYEQYF TGTGCCACCAGCAGAGATCTTGGCGGCTCCTACGAGCAGTACTTC
. . TRBJ1-5 TRBV28 CASSPPRGYQPQHF TGTGCCAGCAGTCCTCCACGGGGGTACCAGCCCCAGCATTTT
TRBD2 . TRBJ2-7 TRBV4-1 CASSYGLAGSYEQYF TGCGCCAGCAGCTACGGACTAGCGGGGTCCTACGAGCAGTACTTC
TRBD2 . TRBJ2-1 TRBV19 CASRALAGGIYNEQFF TGTGCCAGTAGGGCTCTAGCGGGGGGGATTTACAATGAGCAGTTCTTC
TRBD1 . TRBJ2-3 TRBV6-1 CASSETGIADTQYF TGTGCCAGCAGTGAGACAGGGATAGCAGATACGCAGTATTTT
TRBD1 . TRBJ2-6 TRBV7-2 CASSLDRAGANVLTF TGTGCCAGCAGCTTGGACAGGGCTGGGGCCAACGTCCTGACTTTC
TRBD2 . TRBJ2-1 TRBV5-1 CASLKVAGVYNEQFF TGCGCCAGCTTAAAGGTAGCGGGTGTCTACAATGAGCAGTTCTTC
. . TRBJ1-5 TRBV18 CASSATGGNQPQHF TGTGCCAGCTCGGCGACAGGAGGCAATCAGCCCCAGCATTTT
. once TRBJ2-2 TRBV2 CASREEGRAGELFF TGTGCCAGCAGGGAGGAGGGCCGCGCCGGGGAGCTGTTTTTT
TRBD2 . TRBJ2-7 TRBV11-2 CASRDPGRGLYEQYF TGTGCCAGCAGGGACCCAGGGAGGGGACTCTACGAGCAGTACTTC
. . TRBJ2-5 TRBV11-2 CASSLDQTRGTQYF TGTGCCAGCAGCTTAGATCAGACCCGGGGGACCCAGTACTTC
. once TRBJ2-5 TRBV10-3 CAISEGRRAPQETQYF TGTGCCATCAGTGAGGGAAGGAGGGCCCCCCAAGAGACCCAGTACTTC
TRBD2 . TRBJ2-3 TRBV5-1 CASSTGTSGWGSDTQYF TGCGCCAGCAGCACCGGGACTAGCGGGTGGGGGTCAGATACGCAGTATTTT
TRBD1 . TRBJ1-2 TRBV4-2 CASSQGDRTNYGYTF TGTGCCAGCAGCCAAGGGGACAGGACTAACTATGGCTACACCTTC
. . TRBJ1-5 TRBV7-8 CASSPRRDLSNQPQHF TGTGCCAGCAGCCCGAGACGGGACTTGAGCAATCAGCCCCAGCATTTT
. . TRBJ2-1 TRBV28 CASRAPRRNEQFF TGTGCCAGCCGTGCGCCCAGGCGCAATGAGCAGTTCTTC
. . TRBJ2-3 TRBV20-1 CSARDILGQYF TGCAGTGCTAGAGACATCCTAGGGCAGTATTTT
TRBD1 . TRBJ2-7 TRBV2 CASSERTGFSYEQYF TGTGCCAGCAGTGAAAGGACAGGGTTTTCCTACGAGCAGTACTTC
TRBD2 once TRBJ2-7 TRBV6-6 CASSYAPLAGAYEQYF TGTGCCAGCAGTTACGCTCCACTAGCGGGAGCCTACGAGCAGTACTTC
. . TRBJ2-5 TRBV12-2 CASRLAVPGSRYQETQYF TGTGCAAGTCGCTTAGCGGTGCCCGGGAGCCGGTACCAAGAGACCCAGTACTTC
. . TRBJ2-7 TRBV5-6 CASSWEGPPYEQYF TGTGCCAGCAGCTGGGAAGGGCCCCCCTACGAGCAGTACTTC
. . TRBJ2-5 TRBV30 CAWYEQGRPQYF TGTGCCTGGTATGAACAGGGGAGGCCCCAGTACTTC
. . TRBJ2-5 TRBV20-1 CSPEGETQYF TGCAGTCCAGAGGGAGAGACCCAGTACTTC
TRBD1 . TRBJ2-2 TRBV7-2 CASSLEGAGRELFF TGTGCCAGCAGCTTAGAGGGGGCAGGACGGGAGCTGTTTTTT
TRBD1 . TRBJ1-1 TRBV27 CASSRQGSTEAFF TGTGCCAGCAGTCGACAGGGGAGCACTGAAGCTTTCTTT
TRBD2 once TRBJ2-1 TRBV29-1 CSVVRLAGPYNEQFF TGCAGCGTTGTTAGACTAGCTGGACCCTACAATGAGCAGTTCTTC
. . TRBJ1-1 TRBV11-2 CASSLWRTNTEAFF TGTGCCAGCAGCTTGTGGCGGACGAACACTGAAGCTTTCTTT
TRBD2 . TRBJ2-3 TRBV5-1 CASSSGLAGGRGTDTQYF TGCGCCAGCAGCTCAGGACTAGCGGGAGGAAGGGGGACAGATACGCAGTATTTT
TRBD1 . TRBJ1-1 TRBV7-2 CASSLRTGINTEAFF TGTGCCAGCAGCTTAAGGACAGGGATCAACACTGAAGCTTTCTTT
TRBD2 once TRBJ2-1 TRBV7-8 CASSLPGTSGSIGSYNEQFF TGTGCCAGCAGCTTACCCGGGACTAGCGGGAGTATAGGCTCCTACAATGAGCAGTTCTTC
. . TRBJ1-5 TRBV4-3 CASSFSRGNQPQHF TGCGCCAGCAGCTTTAGTAGGGGCAATCAGCCCCAGCATTTT
TRBD2 . TRBJ2-3 TRBV11-1 CASSPAGDSDTQYF TGTGCCAGCAGCCCAGCGGGAGATTCAGATACGCAGTATTTT
. . TRBJ2-3 TRBV6-5 CASSYSAGMGDTQYF TGTGCCAGCAGTTACTCGGCAGGGATGGGCGATACGCAGTATTTT
TRBD1 . TRBJ2-7 TRBV18 CASSEDRFSYEQYF TGTGCCAGCTCGGAGGACAGGTTCTCCTACGAGCAGTACTTC
. . TRBJ2-2 TRBV9 CASSGRTENTGELFF TGTGCCAGCAGCGGCCGGACAGAGAACACCGGGGAGCTGTTTTTT
TRBD2 . TRBJ2-2 TRBV28 CASGPGGNTGELFF TGTGCCAGCGGCCCGGGGGGGAACACCGGGGAGCTGTTTTTT
. . TRBJ2-3 TRBV5-8 CASSRGLIRDTQYF TGTGCCAGCAGCCGCGGACTTATCCGAGATACGCAGTATTTT
. . TRBJ1-6 TRBV11-1 CASSMVLSSSPLHF TGTGCCAGCAGTATGGTGCTATCGAGTTCACCCCTCCACTTT
TRBD2 . TRBJ2-1 TRBV2 CASSEQLGLAGYNEQFF TGTGCCAGCAGTGAACAGCTAGGGCTAGCGGGGTACAATGAGCAGTTCTTC
TRBD2 . TRBJ2-1 TRBV2 CASIYLAGGGYEQFF TGTGCCAGCATCTATCTAGCGGGAGGGGGCTATGAGCAGTTCTTC
. . TRBJ1-1 TRBV4-3 CASSHKEGGAAFF TGCGCCAGCAGCCATAAGGAGGGGGGCGCAGCTTTCTTT
TRBD1 . TRBJ2-2 TRBV2 CASLRQGVNTGELFF TGTGCCAGTCTCAGACAGGGGGTCAACACCGGGGAGCTGTTTTTT
. . TRBJ1-2 TRBV28 CASSTQRLFGYTF TGTGCCAGCAGTACACAGCGGCTATTCGGCTACACCTTC
TRBD1 . TRBJ2-1 TRBV15 CATSRAPTGLTYNEQFF TGTGCCACCAGCAGAGCCCCGACAGGGTTGACCTACAATGAGCAGTTCTTC
. . TRBJ2-7 TRBV21-1 CASRKRQTYEQYF TGTGCCAGCCGCAAGCGACAGACCTACGAGCAGTACTTC
. . TRBJ2-2 TRBV7-3 CASSSFGWRGGGTGELFF TGTGCCAGCAGCTCCTTTGGCTGGCGGGGAGGGGGCACCGGGGAGCTGTTTTTT
. . TRBJ2-7 TRBV7-2 CASSPNFAGRFYEQYF TGTGCCAGCAGCCCCAATTTCGCGGGCCGCTTCTACGAGCAGTACTTC
. . TRBJ1-2 TRBV5-4 CASSFLRGSPSNYGYTF TGTGCCAGCAGCTTTTTGAGAGGGTCCCCTTCTAACTATGGCTACACCTTC
TRBD1 . TRBJ2-1 TRBV9 CASSPSWGQPRDEQFF TGTGCCAGCAGCCCGAGTTGGGGACAGCCTCGGGATGAGCAGTTCTTC